This T cell receptor beta chain was found in a study of blood T cell repertoires in COVID-19. The wider study: The United States, Italy and Spain were the sources of the acute and convalescent COVID-19 samples. PBMCs, B-cell-depleted T cells, or T cells were the source of the cDNA or gDNA that made up the material.

A single count supports this clone. Original analysis: By means of reference gene primer amplification, nucleated cell counts were estimated. TCRdb's table, derived via immunoSEQ multiplex PCR, lists solely in-frame clones and lacks some. V and J calls and clone size are given by that table; D and trimming were obtained from the DNA. The sample has fewer than 250,000 clones, 80% to 90% seen once. Unmatched junction bases numbered 3, after V lost 4 bases and J lost 6 bases. This CDR3 is 13 amino acids long. The germline V gene has CDR1 MDHEN and CDR2 SYDVKM. The gene calls are TRBV28 and TRBJ1-2; 9 nucleotides align to TRBD1. The sequenced material came from peripheral blood. This clonotype was sampled from a woman aged 40 to 49 with active or convalescent COVID-19. In DNA form, the CDR3 reads TGTGCCAGCAGTTGGGGACAGGGCAATGGCTACACCTTC. This encodes CASSWGQGNGYTF.